One and the same sample provided the 20 T cell receptor beta chains below, sequenced in a study of radiotherapy plus CTLA-4 blockade in lung cancer. Assay: immunoSEQ multiplex PCR; the TCRdb copy retains only in-frame clones and omits some. Of around 91,000 clones detected, about 90% appear once; the ten largest clones hold 4.9%. Specimen: peripheral blood, collected from a patient treated with radiotherapy plus ipilimumab. The origin of the receptors is a human donor with non-small cell lung cancer that progressed on radiotherapy plus ipilimumab.

This clone occurred a few times. The rearrangement uses TRBV9 and TRBJ2-7; D is perhaps TRBD1 (7 bases). Trimming stripped 6 bases from V and 7 bases from J, with 17 bases between. The CDR3 covers 13 residues. From germline, CDR1 is SGDLS and CDR2 YYNGEE. CDR3: CASTRRGRGEQYF. The CDR3 DNA reads TGTGCCAGCACCAGGAGGGGGCGGGGAGAGCAGTACTTC.

This chain links TRBV19 with TRBJ1-2; D is perhaps TRBD1 (5 bases). The CDR3 extends over 14 amino acids. Between the trimmed V and J ends, which lost 5 bases and 4 bases, there was a span of 14 bases. Per germline, CDR1 LNHDA and CDR2 SQIVND (reference sequence). The DNA for the CDR3 is TGTGCCAGTAGTGTGACAGCCACCATCTATGGCTACACCTTC. Translation: CASSVTATIYGYTF. Complete variable domain (other parts from reference TRBV19 and TRBJ1-2): DGGITQSPKYLFRKEGQNVTLSCEQNLNHDAMYWYRQDPGQGLRLIYYSQIVNDFQKGDIAEGYSVSREKKESFPLTVTSAQKNPTAFYLCASSVTATIYGYTFGSGTRLTVV.

This chain uses TRBV7-9 with TRBJ1-2, with D uncertain. Trimming took off 2 bases at V and 7 bases at J, with 20 bases between the two ends. The CDR3 is 16 amino acids. Germline V gene sequence: CDR1 SEHNR, CDR2 FQNEAQ (reference sequence). The DNA of the CDR3 is TGTGCCAGCAGCTTAAACCTCCGGGAAGGAGTGGGTGGCTACACCTTC. Amino acid sequence: CASSLNLREGVGGYTF.

The J gene is TRBJ1-1, the V gene TRBV6-5; D may be TRBD1 (6 bases). The CDR3 contains 15 residues. CDR1 is MNHEY, CDR2 SVGAGI, per germline. Trimming shortened V by 1 base and J by 4 bases, and 13 bases separated the two germline ends. The CDR3 DNA sequence: TGTGCCAGCAGTTACTTTCCTGGACAGTCCACTGAAGCTTTCTTT. It specifies CASSYFPGQSTEAFF.

The rearrangement uses TRBV29-1 and TRBJ1-1; no reliable D call. The CDR3 sequence is 16 residues long. Germline V lookup: CDR1 SQVTM, CDR2 ANQGSEA. The V gene lost 7 bases and the J gene lost 0 bases, with 21 bases spanning the gap. The CDR3 loop is CSAGQSLSPLNTEAFF. CDR3 DNA sequence: TGCAGCGCTGGGCAGTCCTTAAGCCCACTGAACACTGAAGCTTTCTTT.

The chain couples TRBV18 to TRBJ2-7, with 9 bases matching TRBD2. CDR1 and CDR2 (germline): KGHSH, LQKENI. The ends lost 2 bases at V and 2 bases at J; junction bases unmatched: 4. The CDR3 runs to 15 residues. The CDR3 region is CASSPETSGAYEQYF. CDR3 bases: TGTGCCAGCTCACCAGAGACTAGCGGTGCCTACGAGCAGTACTTC.

This rearrangement joins TRBV4-1 to TRBJ2-1, with a weak D call TRBD2 (5 bases). The CDR3 consists of 16 residues. The V end was cut by 0 bases, the J end by 0 bases, with 9 bases between. The V gene's germline CDR1 is MGHRA and CDR2 YSYEKL. As DNA, the CDR3 is TGCGCCAGCAGCCAAGAGCCGGGGAGCTCCTACAATGAGCAGTTCTTC. Its protein product is CASSQEPGSSYNEQFF.

The V gene is TRBV7-9, the J gene TRBJ1-3; 9 positions agree with TRBD1. The V gene end was trimmed by 5 bases and the J gene end by 7 bases; junction bases not matched to a gene: 9. CDR3 length equals 15 residues. CDR1 and CDR2 from the germline V gene are SEHNR and FQNEAQ (reference sequence). CDR3 sequence reads: CASSQPGQGTNTIYF. The CDR3 DNA reads as TGTGCCAGCAGCCAGCCGGGACAGGGAACGAACACCATATATTTT.

The chain uses TRBV4-2 and TRBJ2-4, with 10 bases that match TRBD2. V dropped 0 bases and J dropped 6; count of bases not matched to a gene: 11. Germline assignment: CDR1 LGHNA and CDR2 YNFKEQ. The CDR3 spans 18 residues. CDR3 protein: CASSQDRSGRAGGNIQYF. CDR3 DNA sequence: TGTGCCAGCAGCCAAGACAGGAGCGGGAGGGCCGGAGGAAACATTCAGTACTTC.

V gene TRBV18 combines with J gene TRBJ2-4; TRBD1 might be the D (6 bases). V lost 6 bases and J 0 bases, leaving 18 bases between the germline ends. Per the germline V gene, CDR1 is KGHSH and CDR2 is LQKENI. The CDR3 covers 17 residues. CDR3 coding DNA: TGTGCCAGCTCGCCCGCGAGGGACACCCTAGCCAAAAACATTCAGTACTTC. Amino acids: CASSPARDTLAKNIQYF.

The chain uses TRBV30 and TRBJ2-7, with unresolved D. V dropped 0 bases and J dropped 6 bases, with 6 bases sitting between them. The CDR3 consists of 11 residues. Germline V gene data show CDR1 as GTSNPN and CDR2 as SVGIG (reference sequence). CDR3 nucleotide sequence: TGTGCCTGGAGTGTATTTCGCGAGCAGTACTTC. It codes for CAWSVFREQYF.

The CDR3 reads CASSAGLAGTGELFF. The DNA of the CDR3 is TGTGCCAGCAGCGCGGGACTAGCGGGCACCGGGGAGCTGTTTTTT. V usage is TRBV9 and J usage is TRBJ2-2, with 12 positions matching TRBD2. CDR1 is SGDLS, CDR2 YYNGEE, per germline. Trimming at V came to 3 bases and at J to 4 bases, leaving 1 base not matched to a gene. The CDR3 is made up of 15 amino acids.

The gene calls are TRBV7-9 and TRBJ1-4; no firm D call. The germline V gene has CDR1 SEHNR and CDR2 FQNEAQ (reference sequence). V dropped 5 bases and J dropped 5 bases, with 3 bases sitting between them. The CDR3 is 11 amino acids. As DNA, the CDR3 is TGTGCCAGCAGCCGAAATGAAAAACTGTTTTTT. Protein product: CASSRNEKLFF. The full variable domain, rest sourced from reference TRBV7-9 and TRBJ1-4, is DTGVSQNPRHKITKRGQNVTFRCDPISEHNRLYWYRQTLGQGPEFLTYFQNEAQLEKSRLLSDRFSAERPKGSFSTLEIQRTEQGDSAMYLCASSRNEKLFFGSGTQLSVL.

The CDR3 spells CASSHRGHTGELFF. The CDR3 DNA is TGTGCCAGCAGTCACAGGGGGCACACCGGGGAGCTGTTTTTT. J is TRBJ2-2 and V is TRBV2; 9 bases line up with TRBD1. The V gene's germline CDR1 is SNHLY and CDR2 FYNNEI. After removal of 5 bases from V and 3 bases from J, the junction contained 1 base not matched to a gene. CDR3 length equals 14 residues.

This rearrangement joins TRBV5-4 to TRBJ2-2; D gene uncertain. The CDR3 is 15 residues long. V was pared by 0 bases and J by 0 bases, with 6 bases between. CDR1 is SGHNT and CDR2 is YYREEE in the germline V gene (reference sequence). CDR3: CASSLGNSNTGELFF. In DNA, the CDR3 is TGTGCCAGCAGCTTGGGGAATTCGAACACCGGGGAGCTGTTTTTT.

This chain links TRBV12-2 with TRBJ1-5; the table names TRBD1, a call not compared with the DNA. TRBV12-2 is a recognized pseudogene. This CDR3 is built from 18 residues. CDR3 protein: CASRLAIQGFRDNQPQHF. The CDR3 DNA is TGTGCAAGTCGCTTAGCGATACAGGGATTCAGGGACAATCAGCCCCAGCATTTT.

This sequence joins TRBV15 and TRBJ1-1; D not resolved. The V end was cut by 3 bases, the J end by 5 bases, with 16 bases between. CDR3 length equals 15 residues. Germline V CDR1 and CDR2: LNHNV, YYDKDF (reference sequence). DNA for the CDR3: TGTGCCACCAGCAGGGAGCGCGGGCCGTGGACTGAAGCTTTCTTT. The encoded protein is CATSRERGPWTEAFF.

The chain combines TRBV7-9 with TRBJ1-2; perhaps TRBD1 as D (5 bases). This CDR3 region has 14 residues. Looked up from germline, CDR1 is SEHNR and CDR2 is FQNEAQ (reference sequence). Between the trimmed V and J ends, which lost 0 bases and 6 bases, there was a span of 11 bases. The CDR3 region is CASSLALGGDGYTF. The CDR3 DNA follows: TGTGCCAGCAGCTTAGCGCTGGGAGGGGATGGCTACACCTTC.

J is TRBJ2-7 and V is TRBV7-9; TRBD2 matches 10 bases. The CDR3 loop spans 14 amino acids. V shed 5 bases and J 4 bases; nucleotides not matched to a gene: 5. Looked up from germline, CDR1 is SEHNR and CDR2 is FQNEAQ (reference sequence). The DNA for the CDR3 is TGTGCCAGCAGCCCTAGCGGGAGATGGTACGAGCAGTACTTC. It is translated as CASSPSGRWYEQYF.

The J gene is TRBJ2-7, the V gene TRBV7-8; TRBD1 is a possible D gene (5 bases). This CDR3 has 15 amino acids. Trimming removed 5 bases at V and 1 base at J, with 15 bases between. CDR1 is SGHVS and CDR2 is FQNEAQ in the germline V gene. CDR3 DNA: TGTGCCAGCAGCCGTTCGGACATAGTGTCCTACGAGCAGTACTTC. As protein: CASSRSDIVSYEQYF. The complete variable domain, with remaining parts taken from reference TRBV7-8 and TRBJ2-7, reads GAGVSQSPRYKVAKRGQDVALRCDPISGHVSLFWYQQALGQGPEFLTYFQNEAQLDKSGLPSDRFFAERPEGSVSTLKIQRTQQEDSAVYLCASSRSDIVSYEQYFGPGTRLTVT.